The sequence of this T cell receptor (beta chain) was determined in a study of CD8+CD57+ T cells in acquired aplastic anemia. The sample holds many counts of this clonotype. Its antigen is unknown. Sequencing involved patients with CD8+CD57+ cell expansion previously shown by flow cytometry. Sampling of blood occurred while the patients had still received no therapy. TCR beta VDJ combinations and CDR3 sequences were profiled from genomic DNA. In TCRdb, the reads were re-called with MiXCR into one record per CDR3 protein. In the table there are a few hundred thousand distinct CDR3 sequences, approximately 33% of which are singletons. Study-wide results and caveats: Patients and controls turned out to have roughly 31 CD8+ CDR3 sequences in common.

The germline V gene has CDR1 SEHNR and CDR2 FQNEAQ (reference sequence). The CDR3 spans 12 residues. With 4 bases removed from V and 11 bases from J, the gap between germline ends came to 14 bases. This rearrangement joins TRBV7-9 to TRBJ1-1; D remains ambiguous. Sequenced input: sorted CD4+, CD8+, or CD8+CD57+ T cells (not recorded which) from PBMCs. The TCR originated in a human donor with aplastic anemia. The CDR3 nucleotides are TGTGCCAGCAGCTCCATCTCCCCCGGGGCTTTCTTT. Its protein product is CASSSISPGAFF.